These T cell receptor beta chains were read from a single sample in a study of T-cell reconstitution after alpha-beta-depleted transplantation in children. One entry per CDR3 protein results from TCRdb running MiXCR on the PCR reads. The sample consists of some 550,000 distinct CDR3 sequences, under 30% of them appearing once. The sample here was PBMCs, mostly from graft donor cells, taken 360 days after TCRalphabeta/CD19-depleted stem cell transplant. These receptors originate from a boy in the first two years of life who had a stem cell transplant for acute myeloid leukemia, so the T cells may come from the graft donor. The CDR3 runs from the conserved cysteine through the conserved F or W. Fields, in order: clone size, J gene, V gene, D gene, CDR3 DNA, CDR3 protein. D genes are given only for firm matches. Size is omitted from some rows. Given values are once, few, many or a class for expanded clones.

NA TRBJ2-5 TRBV6-5 NA TGTGCCAGCAGTTCGAGCGATACGGGGGAAGAGACCCAGTACTTC CASSSSDTGEETQYF
NA TRBJ1-1 TRBV7-8 NA TGTGCCAGCAGCTCTCGGACGGAAAACACTGAAGCTTTCTTT CASSSRTENTEAFF
few TRBJ2-1 TRBV14 TRBD2 TGTGCCAGCAGACCGACTAGCGGGGGTTACAATGAGCAGTTCTTC CASRPTSGGYNEQFF
NA TRBJ1-2 TRBV6-1 NA TGTGCCAGCAGCCTAACCGATAGGACAGTCATCTATGGCTACACCTTC CASSLTDRTVIYGYTF
many TRBJ2-1 TRBV29-1 NA TGCAGCGTTGGGAAGGGAAACATCTACAATGAGCAGTTCTTC CSVGKGNIYNEQFF
many TRBJ2-5 TRBV4-2 NA TGTGCCAGCAGCCAAGATCGAGGGGAAGGAGGAGAGACCCAGTACTTC CASSQDRGEGGETQYF
many TRBJ1-1 TRBV29-1 NA TGCAGCGTGGGGACTCGGAGGACTGAAGCTTTCTTT CSVGTRRTEAFF
few TRBJ1-5 TRBV28 NA TGTGCCAGCAACCGGGCTGACGGAGTTAGCAATCAGCCCCAGCATTTT CASNRADGVSNQPQHF
few TRBJ2-3 TRBV6-5 NA TGTGCCAGCAGTTCTAGCTCCGGAACAGATACGCAGTATTTT CASSSSSGTDTQYF
many TRBJ2-5 TRBV20-1 TRBD2 TGCAGTGTCTTGGGACTAGCGGGGCCCAAAGAGACCCAGTACTTC CSVLGLAGPKETQYF
NA TRBJ2-3 TRBV5-6 TRBD2 TGTGCCAGCGGCGGGCTAGCGGGGGGTTCAGATACGCAGTATTTT CASGGLAGGSDTQYF
once TRBJ2-4 TRBV4-3 TRBD1 TGCGCCAGCAGCCAAGACTCCCCTTCCGACAGGGACATTCAGTACTTC CASSQDSPSDRDIQYF
NA TRBJ2-1 TRBV7-3 TRBD2 TGTGCCAGCAGCGCCCGGGGGGGGCATGAGCAGTTCTTC CASSARGGHEQFF
NA TRBJ2-2 TRBV12-3/TRBV12-4 TRBD1 TGTGCCAGCAGTTCCGGGACAGCATGGAACACCGGGGAGCTGTTTTTT CASSSGTAWNTGELFF
many TRBJ2-5 TRBV21-1 NA TGTGCCAGCAGCAAAGGGGACAGGGTTCGAGAGACCCAGTACTTC CASSKGDRVRETQYF
many TRBJ2-1 TRBV29-1 TRBD2 TGCAGCGTTACCGGGACTAGCGGGGGTATGGACAATGAGCAGTTCTTC CSVTGTSGGMDNEQFF
NA TRBJ1-2 TRBV6-5 NA TGTGCCAGCAGTTACGATGACAGTCTCTATGGCTACACCTTC CASSYDDSLYGYTF
many TRBJ2-3 TRBV20-1 NA TGCAGTGCTAGAGTAGATACGCAGTATTTT CSARVDTQYF
NA TRBJ2-7 TRBV7-2 NA TGTGCCAGCAGGACTACTGTGAGCTCCTACGAGCAGTACTTC CASRTTVSSYEQYF
few TRBJ2-4 TRBV4-1 NA TGCGCCAGCAGCCAAGAGTTGGTATCCATTCAGTACTTC CASSQELVSIQYF
few TRBJ2-1 TRBV20-1 NA TGCAGTGCTAGAGATGGGGAGAGCTCCTACAATGAGCAGTTCTTC CSARDGESSYNEQFF
few TRBJ1-1 TRBV6-1 NA TGTGCCAGCAGTACGCGCAACCTAGGGTATCGGAACACTGAAGCTTTCTTT CASSTRNLGYRNTEAFF
NA TRBJ1-1 TRBV5-1 NA TGCGCCAGCAGCTTCCTACAGGGGAACACTGAAGCTTTCTTT CASSFLQGNTEAFF
few TRBJ1-1 TRBV4-3 TRBD1 TGCGCCAGCAGCCAAGAGGGGTGGCCACAGGGGGAAGCTTTCTTT CASSQEGWPQGEAFF
many TRBJ1-6 TRBV21-1 NA TGTGCCAGCAGCAAGGAAGTGTTAAAGAATTCACCCCTCCACTTT CASSKEVLKNSPLHF
NA TRBJ2-2 TRBV9 NA TGTGCCAGCAGCGTAGCTCGGTCGGGACTCTCCACCGGGGAGCTGTTTTTT CASSVARSGLSTGELFF
many TRBJ2-7 TRBV5-1 TRBD1 TGCGCCAGCAGCTTGGACGGGACAGGTGTCTTC CASSLDGTGVF
NA TRBJ1-1 TRBV27 NA TGTGCCAGCTCCGGCGAGAGGAACACTGAAGCTTTCTTT CASSGERNTEAFF
many TRBJ1-3 TRBV12-3/TRBV12-4 TRBD1 TGTGCCAGCAGTTTTGGGACAGGGAGGTCTGGAAACACCATATATTTT CASSFGTGRSGNTIYF
NA TRBJ1-1 TRBV20-1 TRBD1 TGCAGTGCTAGAGGTCATACTCCGGGACAGGGGGTATGGACTGAAGCTTTCTTT CSARGHTPGQGVWTEAFF
NA TRBJ2-4 TRBV7-9 TRBD1 TGTGCCAGCAGCGAGGGACAGGGACGTAACATTCAGTACTTC CASSEGQGRNIQYF
many TRBJ2-1 TRBV5-1 NA TGCGCCACCTTCGCTAGAAAGTACAATGAGCAGTTCTTC CATFARKYNEQFF
NA TRBJ1-1 TRBV6-2/TRBV6-3 NA TGTGCCAGCAGTCCCCACCCTAAACAGAACACTGAAGCTTTCTTT CASSPHPKQNTEAFF
NA TRBJ2-4 TRBV20-1 NA TGCAGTGCCGGGTGGGGTGGTTTCAAAAACATTCAGTACTTC CSAGWGGFKNIQYF
NA TRBJ2-5 TRBV10-1 NA TGCGCCAGCAGTGAGTTTGGACGGTACCAAGAGACCCAGTACTTC CASSEFGRYQETQYF
NA TRBJ2-5 TRBV7-2 TRBD2 TGTGCCAGCAGCTCCCGGGGGGGAGCGGGCAGGAAAGAGACCCAGTACTTC CASSSRGGAGRKETQYF
few TRBJ2-4 TRBV5-1 TRBD2 TGCGCCAGCAGCTCTATTGCGGGGGTGGGAAACATTCAGTACTTC CASSSIAGVGNIQYF
many TRBJ2-7 TRBV12-3/TRBV12-4 TRBD2 TGTGCCAGCAGTTTAAAAGGGACTAGTCCTCCCGAGCAGTACTTC CASSLKGTSPPEQYF
NA TRBJ2-7 TRBV20-1 NA TGCAGTGCTAGAGATCCTCAGGGCTACGAGCAGTACTTC CSARDPQGYEQYF
many TRBJ2-3 TRBV20-1 NA TGCAGTGCTATGCACCCCGCGCGCACAGATACGCAGTATTTT CSAMHPARTDTQYF